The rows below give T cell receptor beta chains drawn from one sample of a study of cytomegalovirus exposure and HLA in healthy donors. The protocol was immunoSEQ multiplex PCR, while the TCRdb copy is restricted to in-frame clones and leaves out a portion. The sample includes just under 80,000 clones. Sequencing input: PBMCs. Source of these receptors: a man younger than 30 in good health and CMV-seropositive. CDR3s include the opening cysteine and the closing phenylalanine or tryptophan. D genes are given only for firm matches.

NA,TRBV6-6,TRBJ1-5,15,TGTGCCAGCACTCTACAGGGCATCGACAATCAGCCCCAGCATTTT,CASTLQGIDNQPQHF
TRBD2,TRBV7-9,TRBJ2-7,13,TGTGCCAGCAGAGACGGACTAGCGTACGAGCAGTACTTC,CASRDGLAYEQYF
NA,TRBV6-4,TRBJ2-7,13,TGTGCCAGCAGTGACGCCCCAGGGAGGGAGCAGTACTTC,CASSDAPGREQYF
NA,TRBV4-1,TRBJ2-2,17,TGCGCCAGCAGCCAAGATTCGTCCCGGGATTGGTCCGGGGAGCTGTTTTTT,CASSQDSSRDWSGELFF
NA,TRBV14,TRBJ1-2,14,TGTGCCAGCAGCCAAGCGCTAGGGGTCTATGGCTACACCTTC,CASSQALGVYGYTF
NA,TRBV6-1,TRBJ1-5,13,TGTGCCAGCACCCAGGGTTTCAATCAGCCCCAGCATTTT,CASTQGFNQPQHF
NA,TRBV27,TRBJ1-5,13,TGTGCCAGCAGTTCAGGGGTCAATCAGCCCCAGCATTTT,CASSSGVNQPQHF
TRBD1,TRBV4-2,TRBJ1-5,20,TGTGCCAGCAGCCAAGAGCCGCACAGCCGCCTCAACAGGGGCTATCAGCCCCAGCATTTT,CASSQEPHSRLNRGYQPQHF
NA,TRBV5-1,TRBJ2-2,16,TGCGCCAGCAGCCCGTGGTCAGCAGGGCCCACCGGGGAGCTGTTTTTT,CASSPWSAGPTGELFF
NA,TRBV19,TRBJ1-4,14,TGTGCCAGTAGTATTTCCGGGGGAGATGAAAAACTGTTTTTT,CASSISGGDEKLFF
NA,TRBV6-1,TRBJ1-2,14,TGTGCCAGCAGTGAATATGCAGGGTCCTATGGCTACACCTTC,CASSEYAGSYGYTF
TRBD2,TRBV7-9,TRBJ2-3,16,TGTGCCAGCAGCTCACCCCGACAACGGGGAGGGGATACGCAGTATTTT,CASSSPRQRGGDTQYF
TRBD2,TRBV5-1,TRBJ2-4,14,TGCGCCAGCAGCCCGCGGGGGGAGGGAAACATTCAGTACTTC,CASSPRGEGNIQYF
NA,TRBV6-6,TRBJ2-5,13,TGTGCCAGCAGGTACACAGCTCGGGAGACCCAGTACTTC,CASRYTARETQYF
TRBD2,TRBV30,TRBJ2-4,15,TGTGCCTGGAGTTATGGCGGGGGGGCTGGGGACATTCAGTACTTC,CAWSYGGGAGDIQYF
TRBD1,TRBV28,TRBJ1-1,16,TGTGCCAGCAGTAGTCCCGGGACAGGGTTGAACACTGAAGCTTTCTTT,CASSSPGTGLNTEAFF
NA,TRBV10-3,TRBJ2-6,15,TGTGCCATCAGTGAAGCGGGCTCTGGGGCCAACGTCCTGACTTTC,CAISEAGSGANVLTF
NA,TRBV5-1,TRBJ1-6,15,TGCGCCAGCAGCTTGGGCAGCTCCTATAATTCACCCCTCCACTTT,CASSLGSSYNSPLHF
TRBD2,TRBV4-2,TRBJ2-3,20,TGTGCCAGCAGCCTATCAGGACTAGCGGGGGGCATGGGATCCACAGATACGCAGTATTTT,CASSLSGLAGGMGSTDTQYF
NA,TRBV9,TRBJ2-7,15,TGTGCCAGCAGCGTGGGGGCAGAAAAGGCCTACGAGCAGTACTTC,CASSVGAEKAYEQYF
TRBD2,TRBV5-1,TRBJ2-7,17,TGCGCCAGCAGCTTGGCGGAACTAGCGGGAGGGCCCTACGAGCAGTACTTC,CASSLAELAGGPYEQYF
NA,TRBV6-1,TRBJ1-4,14,TGTGCCAGCAGTATGGGGCAGACTAATGAAAAACTGTTTTTT,CASSMGQTNEKLFF
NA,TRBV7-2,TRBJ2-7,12,TGTGCCAGCAGCTTCCAGGGGTACGAGCAGTACTTC,CASSFQGYEQYF
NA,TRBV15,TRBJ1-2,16,TGTGCCACCAGCAGAGTAGGGGGGGCGTCTAACTATGGCTACACCTTC,CATSRVGGASNYGYTF
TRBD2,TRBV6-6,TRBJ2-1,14,TGTGCCAGCTTGAACCAGCGGGGTTACAATGAGCAGTTCTTC,CASLNQRGYNEQFF
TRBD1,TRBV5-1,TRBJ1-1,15,TGCGCCAGCAGCCCAAAACTGACAGGGCAGGGTGAAGCTTTCTTT,CASSPKLTGQGEAFF
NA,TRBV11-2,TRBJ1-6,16,TGTGCCAGCAGCTTAGAGCTGACAACGTATAATTCACCCCTCCACTTT,CASSLELTTYNSPLHF
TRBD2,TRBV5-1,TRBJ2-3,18,TGCGCCAGCAGCTCAAAAACAAATAGCGGGATAAGGGCAGATACGCAGTATTTT,CASSSKTNSGIRADTQYF
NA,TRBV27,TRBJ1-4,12,TGTGCCAGCAGTCAAGATAGAGAAAAACTGTTTTTT,CASSQDREKLFF
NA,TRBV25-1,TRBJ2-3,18,TGTGCCAGACTACAGACAGTCGCGAACGAAACCCGCACAGATACGCAGTATTTT,CARLQTVANETRTDTQYF
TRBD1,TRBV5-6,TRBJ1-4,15,TGTGCCAGCAGACCTTGGACAGGAAAGAATGAAAAACTGTTTTTT,CASRPWTGKNEKLFF
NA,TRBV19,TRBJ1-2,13,TGTGCCAGTAGTTGGGGCAGGGGTGATGGCTACACCTTC,CASSWGRGDGYTF
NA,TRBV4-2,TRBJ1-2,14,TGTGCCAGCAGCCAAGATGCCCAGTTCTATGGCTACACCTTC,CASSQDAQFYGYTF